A selection of T cell receptor beta chains follows, all from one sample in a study of blood T cell repertoires in COVID-19. The data were produced by immunoSEQ multiplex PCR, yet TCRdb's version contains in-frame clones alone and is incomplete. The table includes a few hundred thousand clones, roughly 85% detected once. Sequenced input: peripheral blood. The source of these receptors is a man aged 45-65 years with active or convalescent COVID-19. The CDR3 runs from the conserved cysteine through the conserved F or W. A row's size may be missing; if present it is once, few, many or a size class.

length	size	V	J	CDR3
15	NA	TRBV7-3	TRBJ2-2	CASSLLAGGTGELFF
13	NA	TRBV30	TRBJ1-3	CAWRTAGGNTIYF
11	NA	TRBV29-1	TRBJ1-2	CSLQADYGYTF
16	NA	TRBV7-8	TRBJ1-2	CASSGNRDTYTGGYTF
18	NA	TRBV24-1	TRBJ1-2	CATSDRAPNPGQLYGYTF
14	NA	TRBV5-1	TRBJ2-1	CASSSRGGANEQFF
11	NA	TRBV14	TRBJ1-1	CASSRGTEAFF
17	NA	TRBV3-1/TRBV3-2	TRBJ2-3	CASSPRTSGPSTDTQYF
14	once	TRBV19	TRBJ1-5	CATSGDGFQQPQHF
14	NA	TRBV6-2/TRBV6-3	TRBJ1-1	CASSSIRGDTEAFF
16	NA	TRBV10-2	TRBJ2-5	CASTLGELAGGETQYF
14	few	TRBV11-2	TRBJ2-1	CASSPGDPTDEQFF
15	NA	TRBV28	TRBJ1-5	CASSLVWGGERPQHF
14	few	TRBV5-8	TRBJ2-7	CASSPWAGTYEQYF
14	NA	TRBV5-1	TRBJ2-7	CASSKSRDSYEQYF
13	many	TRBV2	TRBJ1-1	CASSVYISTEAFF
17	NA	TRBV18	TRBJ2-1	CASSPGTPSLLGNEQFF
14	NA	TRBV19	TRBJ2-7	CASSITRGSYEQYF
15	NA	TRBV19	TRBJ2-7	CASSIAGTVSYEQYF
13	NA	TRBV28	TRBJ1-4	CASRDRGAEKLFF
11	NA	TRBV20-1	TRBJ2-7	CSARSLAEEYF
15	few	TRBV7-2	TRBJ1-2	CASSLTGQANYGYTF
14	once	TRBV19	TRBJ1-2	CASSTRDRFYGYTF
15	NA	TRBV6-5	TRBJ2-7	CASRGTSGTSGEQYF
15	once	TRBV18	TRBJ1-3	CASSQQSYSGNTIYF
13	NA	TRBV7-9	TRBJ1-2	CASSLGRQAGYTF
15	NA	TRBV5-4	TRBJ2-1	CASSSGARDGSKQFF
15	NA	TRBV19	TRBJ2-7	CASSIGGPSPYEQYF
14	NA	TRBV19	TRBJ2-3	CASSRGDTTDTQYF
11	NA	TRBV28	TRBJ2-1	CASSKLGEQFF
15	NA	TRBV30	TRBJ1-1	CAWSRGGYMNTEAFF
15	NA	TRBV4-1	TRBJ1-4	CASSQYRTGNEKLFF
17	NA	TRBV13	TRBJ2-3	CASSSLDGTSSTDTQYF
19	NA	TRBV15	TRBJ1-6	CATSRAIGAGGAYNSPLHF
16	NA	TRBV13	TRBJ2-1	CASSFLDYASYNEQFF
15	NA	TRBV18	TRBJ1-1	CASSNLQGLDTEAFF
15	NA	TRBV9	TRBJ2-1	CASSVAARSSNEQFF
16	NA	TRBV5-1	TRBJ1-2	CASSLAQVPANYGYTF
14	NA	TRBV2	TRBJ2-7	CASSEPGQGYEQYF
17	NA	TRBV5-1	TRBJ2-1	CASSSRASGRASNEQFF
14	NA	TRBV5-1	TRBJ1-2	CASSFLDSSRGYTF
13	NA	TRBV2	TRBJ2-5	CASRGQSKETQYF
15	once	TRBV7-6	TRBJ2-1	CASSGSSGSYNEQFF
14	once	TRBV11-2	TRBJ1-1	CASSLVSGVQWAFF
15	once	TRBV7-8	TRBJ2-7	CASSSRTSGTYEQYF
16	NA	TRBV19	TRBJ2-1	CASSIIARESRGEQFF
14	NA	TRBV9	TRBJ2-3	CASSGGRGTDTQYF
16	NA	TRBV14	TRBJ1-3	CASSQRDRAPGNTIYF
18	NA	TRBV29-1	TRBJ2-4	CSVITTTEVPLAKNIQYF
13	NA	TRBV11-2	TRBJ1-1	CASSLVQNTEAFF
14	NA	TRBV7-8	TRBJ1-2	CASSPGQGYYGYTF
15	NA	TRBV19	TRBJ2-6	CASSGLGAGANVLTF
15	NA	TRBV2	TRBJ2-3	CASSVDRASTDTQYF
14	NA	TRBV10-2	TRBJ2-7	CASRLPSGSYEQYF
13	NA	TRBV9	TRBJ2-5	CASSVGPQETQYF
11	NA	TRBV20-1	TRBJ2-5	CSAGEWETQYF
10	NA	TRBV20-1	TRBJ1-1	CSARLAEAFF
16	NA	TRBV19	TRBJ1-1	CASMKFLRGRNTEAFF
16	NA	TRBV2	TRBJ2-7	CASRGQGAQGTYEQYF